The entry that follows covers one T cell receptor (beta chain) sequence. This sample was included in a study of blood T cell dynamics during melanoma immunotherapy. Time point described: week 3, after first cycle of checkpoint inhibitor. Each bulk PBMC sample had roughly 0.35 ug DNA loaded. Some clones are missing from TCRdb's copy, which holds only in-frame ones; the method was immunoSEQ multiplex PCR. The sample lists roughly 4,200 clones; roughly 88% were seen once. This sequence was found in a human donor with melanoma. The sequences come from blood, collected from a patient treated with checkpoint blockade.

CDR3 in amino acids: CASSYGPGRAEAFF. CDR3 nucleotide sequence: TGTGCCAGCAGTTACGGGCCGGGGAGGGCTGAAGCTTTCTTT. This sequence joins TRBV6-5 and TRBJ1-1, with D uncertain. Trimming removed 2 bases at V and 6 bases at J, with 13 bases between. Germline loops: CDR1 MNHEY, CDR2 SVGAGI. The CDR3 consists of 14 residues.